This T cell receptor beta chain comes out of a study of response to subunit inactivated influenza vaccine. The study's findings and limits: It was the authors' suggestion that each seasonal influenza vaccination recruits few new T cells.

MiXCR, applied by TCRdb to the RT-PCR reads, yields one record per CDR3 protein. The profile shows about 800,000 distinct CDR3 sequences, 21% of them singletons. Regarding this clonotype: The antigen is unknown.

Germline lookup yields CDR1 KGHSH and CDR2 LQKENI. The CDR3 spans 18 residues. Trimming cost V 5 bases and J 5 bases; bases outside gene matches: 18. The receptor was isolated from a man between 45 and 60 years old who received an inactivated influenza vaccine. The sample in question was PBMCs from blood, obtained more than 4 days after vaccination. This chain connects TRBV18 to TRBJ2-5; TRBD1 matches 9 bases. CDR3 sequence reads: CASSAGPAGGTGLETQYF. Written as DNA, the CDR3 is TGTGCCAGCTCAGCGGGACCGGCCGGCGGGACAGGGTTGGAGACCCAGTACTTC.